The 9 T cell receptor beta chains below were found in one sample sequenced in a study of tumor-infiltrating lymphocytes in localized non-small cell lung cancer. TCRdb's table, derived via immunoSEQ multiplex PCR, lists solely in-frame clones and lacks some. The sample shows tens of thousands of clones, approximately 85% of them seen only once. The source material was lung tumor tissue. These receptors were obtained from a human donor with non-small cell lung cancer.

This chain connects TRBV19 to TRBJ2-5; 7 bases agree with TRBD1. CDR1 is LNHDA, CDR2 SQIVND, per germline (reference sequence). With V trimmed by 5 bases and J by 4 bases, 4 bases remained unmatched. The CDR3 totals 13 residues. The CDR3 region is CASSYRQGETQYF. As DNA, the CDR3 is TGTGCCAGTAGTTACAGACAGGGAGAGACCCAGTACTTC.

This clone is medium-sized within its sample. This sequence joins TRBV19 and TRBJ1-1, with D possibly being TRBD1 (6 bases). V gave up 3 bases and J gave up 4 bases, with 12 bases separating them. This CDR3 is 14 amino acids long. The V gene's germline CDR1 is LNHDA and CDR2 SQIVND (reference sequence). CDR3 region: CASSIGRGVTEAFF. In DNA form, the CDR3 reads TGTGCCAGTAGTATTGGCAGGGGAGTCACTGAAGCTTTCTTT.

The chain carries TRBV7-2 and TRBJ1-2, with D unresolved. Trimming pared 5 bases from V and 1 base from J, leaving 8 bases between. From germline, CDR1 is SGHTA and CDR2 FQGNSA. This CDR3 region has 13 residues. DNA of the CDR3: TGTGCCAGCAGCGCCGACATTAACTATGGCTACACCTTC. Encoded protein: CASSADINYGYTF.

This clone was detected a few times. The V gene is TRBV5-1, the J gene TRBJ1-2, with a tentative D call TRBD1 (5 bases). Germline CDR1 SGHRS, CDR2 YFSETQ. CDR3 length: 11 amino acids. V was shortened by 0 bases and J by 8 bases, with 5 bases between the two germline ends. The CDR3 here is CASSLAGGYTF. As DNA, the CDR3 is TGCGCCAGCAGCTTGGCAGGGGGCTACACCTTC.

The V and J genes are TRBV9 and TRBJ2-1, with 11 bases that match TRBD2. The CDR3 has 16 amino acids. V lost 4 bases, J lost 7 bases, and 10 bases stayed unmatched. CDR1 is SGDLS, CDR2 YYNGEE, per germline. The CDR3 DNA is TGTGCCAGCAGCCTAAGGGCTAGCGGGGGGTCAAATGAGCAGTTCTTC. This sequence encodes CASSLRASGGSNEQFF.

The genes are TRBV28 and TRBJ1-2; weak D call: TRBD1 (6 bases). V shed 5 bases and J shed 1 base, with 20 bases lying between them. CDR1 MDHEN and CDR2 SYDVKM come from the germline V gene. There are 17 residues in the CDR3. CDR3 region: CASSLRTVVGDNYGYTF. The CDR3 nucleotides read TGTGCCAGCAGTCTACGGACAGTAGTGGGGGATAACTATGGCTACACCTTC.

This chain joins TRBV29-1 and TRBJ1-2; 7 nucleotides line up with TRBD1. Losses at the gene ends were 6 bases for V and 3 bases for J; bases not matched to a gene: 10. The length of the CDR3 is 14 residues. Germline loops: CDR1 SQVTM, CDR2 ANQGSEA. For the CDR3, the DNA is TGCAGCGTCCGAAGGGGGCAGAACCACTATGGCTACACCTTC. Its protein product is CSVRRGQNHYGYTF.

This chain uses TRBV7-2 with TRBJ2-1; TRBD1 matches 7 bases. V trimming: 4 bases; J trimming: 8 bases; junction bases outside the gene matches: 11. CDR3 size: 15 residues. CDR1 and CDR2 from the germline V gene are SGHTA and FQGNSA. CDR3: CASSSPGQTSYEQFF. For the CDR3, the DNA is TGTGCCAGCAGCTCGCCGGGACAGACCTCTTATGAGCAGTTCTTC.

The rearrangement joins TRBV5-1 to TRBJ2-3, with 12 bases matching TRBD2. Germline CDR1 SGHRS, CDR2 YFSETQ. J was trimmed by 1 base and V by 5 bases; bases with no gene match: 8. CDR3 size: 17 residues. CDR3 protein: CASSPTSGGKGTDTQYF. In DNA form, the CDR3 reads TGCGCCAGCAGTCCGACTAGCGGGGGCAAGGGCACAGATACGCAGTATTTT. Filled out from reference TRBV5-1 and TRBJ2-3, the complete variable domain reads KAGVTQTPRYLIKTRGQQVTLSCSPISGHRSVSWYQQTPGQGLQFLFEYFSETQRNKGNFPGRFSGRQFSNSRSEMNVSTLELGDSALYLCASSPTSGGKGTDTQYFGPGTRLTVL.